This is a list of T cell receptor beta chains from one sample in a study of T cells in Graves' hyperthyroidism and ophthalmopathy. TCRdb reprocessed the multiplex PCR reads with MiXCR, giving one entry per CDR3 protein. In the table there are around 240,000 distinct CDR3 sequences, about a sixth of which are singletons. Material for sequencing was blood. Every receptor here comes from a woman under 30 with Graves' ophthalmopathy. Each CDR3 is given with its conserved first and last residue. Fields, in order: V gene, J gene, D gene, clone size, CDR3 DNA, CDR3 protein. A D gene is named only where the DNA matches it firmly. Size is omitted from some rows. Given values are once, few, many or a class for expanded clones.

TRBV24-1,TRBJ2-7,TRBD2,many,TGTGCCACCAGTGATCGGACTAGCCCACCCTACGAGCAGTACTTC,CATSDRTSPPYEQYF
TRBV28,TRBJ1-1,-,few,TGTGCCAGCAGTTTCAACAGGGTGAGCACTGAAGCTTTCTTT,CASSFNRVSTEAFF
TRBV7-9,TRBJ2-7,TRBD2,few,TGTGCCAGCAGCCCCCCCGGGACTAGCGGGGGGGACGAGCAGTACTTC,CASSPPGTSGGDEQYF
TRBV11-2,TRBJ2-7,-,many,TGTGCCAGCAGCTGGGGCGGACATCCTACCTACGAGCAGTACTTC,CASSWGGHPTYEQYF
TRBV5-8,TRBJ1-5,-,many,TGTGCCAGCAGCTTGGATTATAATCAGCCCCAGCATTTT,CASSLDYNQPQHF
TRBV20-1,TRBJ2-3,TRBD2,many,TGCAGTGCTAGAGGGGGGGGAGACACAGATACGCAGTATTTT,CSARGGGDTDTQYF
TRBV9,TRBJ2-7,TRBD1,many,TGTGCCAGCAGCACCGGGGACAGCGTTTACGAGCAGTACTTC,CASSTGDSVYEQYF
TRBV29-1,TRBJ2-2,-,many,TGCAGCGCTCACAGGGTCGGCACCGGGGAGCTGTTTTTT,CSAHRVGTGELFF
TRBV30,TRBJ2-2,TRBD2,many,TGTGCCTGGAGAGATAGCGGGGGGAACACCGGGGAGCTGTTTTTT,CAWRDSGGNTGELFF
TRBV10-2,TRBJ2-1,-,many,TGCGCCAGCAGTACTGTGGGCTCCTACAATGAGCAGTTCTTC,CASSTVGSYNEQFF
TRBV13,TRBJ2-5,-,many,TGTGCCAGCAGCAAGGGGGGGGACACCCCGTACTTC,CASSKGGDTPYF
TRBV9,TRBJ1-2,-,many,TGTGCCAGCAGCGTAGCGGTGGACGGAGTCTATGGCTACACCTTC,CASSVAVDGVYGYTF
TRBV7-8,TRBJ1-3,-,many,TGTGCCAGCAGCTCGCAGGGAGTCTCTGGAAACACCATATATTTT,CASSSQGVSGNTIYF
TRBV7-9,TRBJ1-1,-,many,TGTGCCAGCAGCCCAGGCATACCCCAGGGGCCGCGGACTTCTCAAGCTTTCTTT,CASSPGIPQGPRTSQAFF
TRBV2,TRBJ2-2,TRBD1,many,TGTGCCAGCAGCTCGGGACAGTACACCGGGGAGCTGTTTTTT,CASSSGQYTGELFF
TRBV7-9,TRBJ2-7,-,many,TGTGCCAGCAGCTTTATCGTCAGCGAATACGAGCAGTACTTC,CASSFIVSEYEQYF
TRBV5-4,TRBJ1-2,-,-,TGTGCCAGCAGTCACCCGGCGACCCTCTATGGCTACACCTTC,CASSHPATLYGYTF
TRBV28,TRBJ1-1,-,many,TGTGCCAGCAGCCTTCCGGGTGGGGGAGCTTTCTTT,CASSLPGGGAFF
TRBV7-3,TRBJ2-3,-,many,TGTGCCAGCAGCTCGCCGGGACGGGCGCAGTATTTT,CASSSPGRAQYF
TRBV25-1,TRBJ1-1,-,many,TGTGCCAGCAGTTCGTCTTGGGGAAGCATGAACACTGAAGCTTTCTTT,CASSSSWGSMNTEAFF
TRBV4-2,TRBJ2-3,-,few,TGTGCCAGCAGCCAAGAGGGGTGGGGGGCCACAGATACGCAGTATTTT,CASSQEGWGATDTQYF
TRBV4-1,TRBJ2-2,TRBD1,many,TGCGCCAGCAGCCGCCGAACGACAGGGTTCACCGGGGAGCTGTTTTTT,CASSRRTTGFTGELFF
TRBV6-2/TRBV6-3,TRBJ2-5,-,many,TGTGCCAGCAGTTACTCTGGATGGAAGGCGTATTTAGAGACCCAGTACTTC,CASSYSGWKAYLETQYF
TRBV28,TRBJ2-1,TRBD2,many,TGTGCCAGCACTGAGCGGGAGTATGAGCAGTTCTTC,CASTEREYEQFF
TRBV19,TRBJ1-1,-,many,TGTGCCAGTAGCCCAAACGGGCAGGGGCTACACACTGAAGCTTTCTTT,CASSPNGQGLHTEAFF
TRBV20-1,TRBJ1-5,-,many,TGCAGTGCTAGCAAACCCAGAGGGGGGGAGGATCAGCCCCAGCATTTT,CSASKPRGGEDQPQHF
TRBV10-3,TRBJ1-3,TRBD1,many,TGTGCCATCAGTGAGTTCCCGACAGGGCCCTCTGGAAACACCATATATTTT,CAISEFPTGPSGNTIYF
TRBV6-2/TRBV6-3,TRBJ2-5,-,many,TGTGCCAGCAGTTACCTGTGGGAGGAGACCCAGTACTTC,CASSYLWEETQYF
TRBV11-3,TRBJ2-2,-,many,TGTGCCAGCAGCTTAAGGGCAGGGGTCACCGGGGAGCTGTTTTTT,CASSLRAGVTGELFF
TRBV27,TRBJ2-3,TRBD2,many,TGTGCCAGCAGTTTACTAGCGGAGGGCACAGATACGCAGTATTTT,CASSLLAEGTDTQYF